Listed below are T cell receptor beta chains from one sample, sequenced in a study of blood T cell repertoires in COVID-19. The assay was immunoSEQ multiplex PCR, and TCRdb's table has in-frame clones only and misses some. This table holds roughly 65,000 clones, approximately 75% found once. The source material was peripheral blood. The source of these receptors is a human donor in a cohort sampled during active COVID-19. CDR3s include the opening cysteine and the closing phenylalanine or tryptophan. D genes are given only for firm matches. Rows give clone size only sometimes, using once, few, many, or a class for an expanded clone.

. few TRBJ1-2 TRBV5-1 TGCGCCAGCAGCCCCCTCACAGACTATGGCTACACCTTC CASSPLTDYGYTF
TRBD1 . TRBJ1-6 TRBV12-3/TRBV12-4 TGTGCCAGCAGAACAGGGGGAAATTCACCCCTCCACTTT CASRTGGNSPLHF
TRBD1 . TRBJ1-2 TRBV24-1 TGTGCCACCAGTGATCCCGGGACAGGGACGGGTGGCTACACCTTC CATSDPGTGTGGYTF
. few TRBJ1-1 TRBV6-1 TGTGCCAGCAGTGAACCCTCGGGGTCTGAAGCTTTCTTT CASSEPSGSEAFF
TRBD1 . TRBJ1-1 TRBV7-9 TGTGCCAGCAGCACACAGGGGGTCTACACTGAAGCTTTCTTT CASSTQGVYTEAFF
TRBD2 . TRBJ2-2 TRBV10-2 TGCGCCAGCAGTGTAAGGACTAGCGGGAGGACGAACACCGGGGAGCTGTTTTTT CASSVRTSGRTNTGELFF
TRBD2 . TRBJ2-3 TRBV25-1 TGTGCCAGCAGTGAATTGGATCTAGCGGCAGATACGCAGTATTTT CASSELDLAADTQYF
. once TRBJ2-1 TRBV7-9 TGTGCCAGCAGCTTAAAGTTCGGTGAGCAGTTCTTC CASSLKFGEQFF
. . TRBJ2-5 TRBV11-2 TGTGCCAGCAGCTTAGCGAGGAACCAAGAGACCCAGTACTTC CASSLARNQETQYF
. . TRBJ2-7 TRBV7-9 TGTGCCAGCAGCTTTGAAAACAACTACGAGCAGTACTTC CASSFENNYEQYF
TRBD1 . TRBJ2-2 TRBV27 TGTGCCAGCGGGAAAACAAACAGGGGGCGCGCCGGGGAGCTGTTTTTT CASGKTNRGRAGELFF
. . TRBJ1-4 TRBV5-8 TGTGCCAGCAGCTCTGAACCGGGAGTAACTAATGAAAAACTGTTTTTT CASSSEPGVTNEKLFF
TRBD1 . TRBJ1-1 TRBV15 TGTGCCACCAGCGGGGGGACAGGCGGGGACACTGAAGCTTTCTTT CATSGGTGGDTEAFF
TRBD2 . TRBJ2-7 TRBV5-4 TGTGCCAGCAGCTTGGCCGGGGGTGTAGCGGGCTCCTACGAGCAGTACTTC CASSLAGGVAGSYEQYF
. . TRBJ2-3 TRBV10-3 TGTGCCACCCCGTTCCCCACAGATACGCAGTATTTT CATPFPTDTQYF
TRBD2 . TRBJ2-1 TRBV4-1 TGCGCCAGCAGCCAAGAAGGACTAGCGGGGAAGTTCTTC CASSQEGLAGKFF